This TCR beta chain was sequenced for a study of graft-versus-host responses after intestinal transplantation. CDR1 and CDR2 (germline): SGDLS, YYNGEE. The length of the CDR3 is 15 residues. Trimming pared 6 bases from V and 0 bases from J, leaving 12 bases between. Whole-study findings and limits: Recipient marrow showed GvH clones, some seen first in ileum or blood.

With regard to this clone: The antigen is undetermined.

Produced via immunoSEQ multiplex PCR; TCRdb's table is partial and in-frame only. The data contain some 90,000 clones, around 83% of them seen just once; the ten biggest clones take up 0.83%. The V call is TRBV9, the J call TRBJ1-4, with D perhaps matching TRBD1 (6 bases). This specimen consisted of unstimulated CD4+ T cells sorted from spleen or lymph node cells, obtained before intestinal transplant. This sequence originates from a human donor who received an intestinal transplant. The CDR3 nucleotides are TGTGCCAGCAACCGAGGGGGGGCAACTAATGAAAAACTGTTTTTT. It specifies CASNRGGATNEKLFF.